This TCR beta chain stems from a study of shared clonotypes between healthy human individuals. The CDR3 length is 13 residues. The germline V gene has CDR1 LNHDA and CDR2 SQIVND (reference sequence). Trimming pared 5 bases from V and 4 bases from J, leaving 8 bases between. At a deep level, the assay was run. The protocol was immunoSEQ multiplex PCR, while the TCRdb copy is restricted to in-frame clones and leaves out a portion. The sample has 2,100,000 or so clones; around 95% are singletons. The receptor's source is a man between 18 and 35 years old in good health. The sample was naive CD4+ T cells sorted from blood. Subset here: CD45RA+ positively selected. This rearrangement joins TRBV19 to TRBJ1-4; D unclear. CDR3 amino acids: CASSPFGNEKLFF. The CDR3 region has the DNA TGTGCCAGTAGTCCGTTTGGTAATGAAAAACTGTTTTTT.